This TCR beta chain was captured in a study of blood T cell repertoires in COVID-19 (dated by TCRdb to 2018 to 2020). The study in broad terms: Samples covering the acute and convalescent phases of COVID-19 were provided by collaborators in the United States, Italy and Spain. Samples were obtained from the ongoing ImmuneRACE study (first 160 participants) and from 1,000 to 1,500 subjects provided by 6 global collaborators. Where HLA class I and class II types were available, the types were taken from metadata supplied by the sample provider, not from assay-based typing. Nearly every sample came with metadata listing a de-identified subject ID, COVID-19 status, age in years and sex. The repertoires were made available in a free public database intended to serve as a resource for research on the immune response to SARS-CoV-2. Deeply sampled blood TCRbeta repertoires from subjects exposed to, actively infected with, or recovered from COVID-19 were included in the dataset. The prospective study material was composed of cDNA or gDNA derived from T cells, B-cell-depleted T cells, or PBMCs. Beyond this particular receptor, the publication reports: Clinical and demographic metadata were provided uncurated, with the amount varying by source and participant.

The collaborating institutions used their own protocols to collect whole blood in K2EDTA tubes. For TCRbeta analysis, collaborator samples were shipped as frozen whole blood, as isolated PBMCs, or as DNA extracted from either sample type. The immunoSEQ Assay, a bias-controlled multiplex PCR, was used to amplify TCRbeta CDR3 regions from genomic DNA. Turning to the authors' computational methods: Nucleated cell counts per sample were estimated from amplification of reference gene primers within the assay. To quantify the absolute abundance of each unique TCRbeta CDR3 rearrangement, sequence reads were collapsed and filtered. For each sample, productive Simpson clonality was calculated as the square root of Simpson's diversity index across productive rearrangements. Sourced from immuneACCESS, this table was stored by TCRdb with only in-frame sequences that have V and J called. A share of the clones is absent; for the studies checked, an unresolved V gene accounts for under half, and the remainder has no known explanation. That table is the source of V, J and clone size, and D and trimming were worked out from the DNA. This sample comprises approximately 270,000 clones, around 90% of them detected only once. Of the sample, around 3% falls within the top ten clones.

For this clone: This receptor's antigen is unknown. Base qualities were left out, and no much larger clone turns up one base away.

According to the germline V gene (reference sequence), CDR1 reads LGHDT and CDR2 reads YNNKEL. Trimming at the junction amounts to 9 bases on V and 0 bases on J, and the germline ends lie 17 bases apart. The CDR3 numbers 16 residues from cysteine through phenylalanine. Of all the DNA, just the CDR3 is kept, 48 bases in frame from base 1. This chain is built from TRBV3-1 (or the pseudogene TRBV3-2) and TRBJ1-4; no D segment can be confidently identified. The sequenced sample was peripheral blood. The receptor comes from a man younger than 35 with active or convalescent COVID-19. In nucleotides, the sequence is TGTGCCAGTTCGAGGTCCGCATCCACAACTAATGAAAAACTGTTTTTT. Translated, this gives CASSRSASTTNEKLFF.